This TCR beta chain was identified in a study of blood T cell repertoires in COVID-19 (dated by TCRdb to about 2020). About the study as a whole: The collaborator samples originated in the United States, Italy and Spain and spanned the acute and convalescent phases of COVID-19. The prospective study material was composed of cDNA or gDNA derived from T cells, B-cell-depleted T cells, or PBMCs. Subjects who had been exposed to COVID-19, were actively infected with it, or had recovered from it provided the deeply sampled blood TCRbeta repertoires that made up the dataset. A freely available public database, intended as a resource for researchers studying the immune response to SARS-CoV-2, is where the repertoires were released. Samples were obtained from the ongoing ImmuneRACE study (first 160 participants) and from 1,254 subjects provided by 6 global collaborators. A de-identified subject ID, COVID-19 status, age in years and sex were almost always included in the sample metadata. HLA class I and class II types, where available, came from metadata supplied by the sample provider rather than from assay-based typing.

As for this clone: It lacks a known antigen. No base quality information exists; no much larger clone differs at one position.

The study at large found these results: How much clinical and demographic metadata was included differed by source and by participant, and the metadata was provided uncurated.

Each collaborating institution followed its own protocols to collect whole blood in K2EDTA tubes. For TCRbeta analysis, collaborators shipped samples as frozen whole blood, isolated PBMCs, or DNA extracted from either of those sample types. The germline V gene (reference sequence) specifies PRHDT as CDR1 and FYEKMQ as CDR2. Measured from the cysteine to the phenylalanine, the CDR3 is 16 residues long. CDR3 DNA only is kept here, 48 bases in frame from base 1. V gives up 0 bases and J gives up 11 bases, and the segment between their germline ends measures 19 bases. TCRbeta CDR3 regions were amplified from genomic DNA by means of the immunoSEQ Assay, a bias-controlled multiplex PCR. In the source study's methods: The number of nucleated cells in each sample was estimated from the amplification of reference gene primers within the assay. To quantify the absolute abundance of each unique TCRbeta CDR3 rearrangement, sequence reads were collapsed and filtered. For each sample, productive Simpson clonality was calculated as the square root of Simpson's diversity index over productive rearrangements. The table was pulled from immuneACCESS by TCRdb, which kept in-frame rearrangements only. Such tables lose some clones; where checked, under half of the loss comes from unresolved V genes, and the rest has no known cause. V, J and clone size are those of that table, while D and trimming were read from the DNA. The sample table holds roughly 100,000 clones, of which approximately 69% were seen once. Clones ranked in the top ten supply 5% to 6.5% of the sample.

The specimen was peripheral blood. The chain is encoded by TRBV13 joined to TRBJ1-4; the D gene is unclear. The clonotype comes from an elderly man with acute or convalescent COVID-19. The sequenced DNA: TGTGCCAGCAGCTTAGGCTTGGGAAAAACTCCGGGGAAACTGTTTTTT. Its translation reads: CASSLGLGKTPGKLFF. With the rest looked up from the reference TRBV13 and TRBJ1-4 genes rather than sequenced, the full variable domain is AAGVIQSPRHLIKEKRETATLKCYPIPRHDTVYWYQQGPGQDPQFLISFYEKMQSDKGSIPDRFSAQQFSDYHSELNMSSLELGDSALYFCASSLGLGKTPGKLFFGSGTQLSVL.